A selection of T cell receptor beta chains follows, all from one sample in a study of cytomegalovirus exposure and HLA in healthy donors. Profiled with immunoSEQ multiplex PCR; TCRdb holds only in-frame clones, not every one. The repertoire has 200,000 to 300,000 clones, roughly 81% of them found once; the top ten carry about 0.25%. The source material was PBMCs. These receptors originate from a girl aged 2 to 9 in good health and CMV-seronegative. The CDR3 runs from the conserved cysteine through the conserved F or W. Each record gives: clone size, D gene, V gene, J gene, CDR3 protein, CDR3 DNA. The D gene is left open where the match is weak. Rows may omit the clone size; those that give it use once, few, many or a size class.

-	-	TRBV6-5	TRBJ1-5	CASSTTGISNQPQHF	TGTGCCAGCAGTACAACAGGGATCAGCAATCAGCCCCAGCATTTT
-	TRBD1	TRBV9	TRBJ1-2	CASSEGARGYTF	TGTGCCAGCAGCGAGGGGGCTCGAGGCTACACCTTC
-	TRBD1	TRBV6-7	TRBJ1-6	CASSAGTGYSSYNSPLHF	TGTGCCAGCAGCGCCGGGACAGGGTATAGCTCCTATAATTCACCCCTCCACTTT
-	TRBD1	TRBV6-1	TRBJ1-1	CATQGTGVTEAFF	TGTGCCACACAGGGGACAGGGGTTACTGAAGCTTTCTTT
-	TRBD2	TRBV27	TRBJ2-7	CASRQGTSGRYEQYF	TGTGCCAGCAGACAAGGGACTAGCGGGAGGTACGAGCAGTACTTC
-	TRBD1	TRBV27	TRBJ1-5	CASSEWTGGDNQPQHF	TGTGCCAGCAGTGAGTGGACAGGGGGTGACAATCAGCCCCAGCATTTT
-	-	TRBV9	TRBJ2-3	CASSVGGHGGTDTQYF	TGTGCCAGCAGCGTAGGGGGGCATGGAGGCACAGATACGCAGTATTTT
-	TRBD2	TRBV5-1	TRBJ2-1	CASSPGNSGRSHEQFF	TGCGCCAGCAGCCCGGGTAACAGCGGGAGGAGTCATGAGCAGTTCTTC
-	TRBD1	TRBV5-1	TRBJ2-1	CASSLDRGLYNEQFF	TGCGCCAGCAGCCTGGACAGGGGTCTCTACAATGAGCAGTTCTTC
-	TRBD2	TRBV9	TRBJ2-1	CASSPQLAGLSYNEQFF	TGTGCCAGCAGCCCTCAACTAGCGGGGCTATCCTACAATGAGCAGTTCTTC
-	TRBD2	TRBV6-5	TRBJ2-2	CASSYRGAGGTGELFF	TGTGCCAGCAGTTACAGGGGAGCGGGAGGAACCGGGGAGCTGTTTTTT
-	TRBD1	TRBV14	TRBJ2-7	CASSLRTGVPREQYF	TGTGCCAGCAGCTTAAGGACAGGGGTACCGCGGGAGCAGTACTTC
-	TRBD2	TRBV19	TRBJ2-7	CASSRTSGNYEQYF	TGTGCCAGTAGTAGGACTAGCGGGAACTACGAGCAGTACTTC
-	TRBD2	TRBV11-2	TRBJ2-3	CASSFAGGPADTQYF	TGTGCCAGCAGCTTCGCGGGGGGGCCGGCAGATACGCAGTATTTT
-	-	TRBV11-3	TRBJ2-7	CASSRTPYEQYF	TGTGCCAGCAGCCGGACACCCTACGAGCAGTACTTC
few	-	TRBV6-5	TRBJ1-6	CASRPSTGYNSPLHF	TGTGCCAGCAGACCTTCTACAGGGTATAATTCACCCCTCCACTTT
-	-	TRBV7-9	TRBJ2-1	CASSAAHLRFEQFF	TGTGCCAGCAGCGCCGCTCACTTGCGCTTTGAGCAGTTCTTC
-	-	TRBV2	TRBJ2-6	CASSVMGANVLTF	TGTGCCAGCAGTGTTATGGGGGCCAACGTCCTGACTTTC
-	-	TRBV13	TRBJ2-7	CASSSHRLVSYEQYF	TGTGCCAGCAGCTCACATCGACTAGTCTCCTACGAGCAGTACTTC
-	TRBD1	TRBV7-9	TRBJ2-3	CASSLRTGGTDTQYF	TGTGCCAGCAGCCTAAGGACAGGGGGCACAGATACGCAGTATTTT
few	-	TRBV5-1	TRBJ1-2	CASSLETRRRSYGYTF	TGCGCCAGCAGCTTGGAAACTAGGAGGCGTAGCTATGGCTACACCTTC